This T cell receptor beta chain was profiled in a study of T-cell reconstitution after alpha-beta-depleted transplantation in children. This CDR3 is 15 amino acids long. V shed 6 bases, J shed 0 bases, and the junction held 2 bases outside the gene matches. In this sample, this clonotype turned up many times. The antigen is not known. TCRbeta library construction was performed incorporating unique molecular identifiers. One entry per CDR3 protein results from TCRdb running MiXCR on the PCR reads. The sample records 150,000 to 250,000 distinct CDR3 sequences, 5% to 7.5% being singletons. Study-wide results and limits: Two months or so post-transplant, alpha-beta T cells reportedly derived from several hundred expanded graft clones.

V and J are TRBV12-3 or TRBV12-4 and TRBJ2-1; TRBD1 aligns across 10 bases. This clonotype originated in a girl less than two years old with combined immunodeficiency, due to receive a stem cell transplant. The sample in question was PBMCs, obtained before TCRalphabeta/CD19-depleted stem cell transplant. As DNA, the CDR3 is TGTGCCAGCAGCAGGGACAGGGGCTCCTACAATGAGCAGTTCTTC. Translating it yields CASSRDRGSYNEQFF.